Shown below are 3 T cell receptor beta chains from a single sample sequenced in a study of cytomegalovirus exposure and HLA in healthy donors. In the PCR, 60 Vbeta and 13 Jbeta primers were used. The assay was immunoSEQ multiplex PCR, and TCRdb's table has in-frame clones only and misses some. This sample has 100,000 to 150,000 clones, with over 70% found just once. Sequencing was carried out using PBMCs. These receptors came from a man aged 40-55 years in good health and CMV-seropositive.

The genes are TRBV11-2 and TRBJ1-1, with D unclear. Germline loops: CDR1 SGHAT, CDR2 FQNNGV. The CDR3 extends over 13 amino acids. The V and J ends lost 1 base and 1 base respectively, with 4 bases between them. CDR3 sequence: CASSLGRNTEAFF. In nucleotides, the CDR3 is TGTGCCAGCAGCTTAGGCAGGAACACTGAAGCTTTCTTT.

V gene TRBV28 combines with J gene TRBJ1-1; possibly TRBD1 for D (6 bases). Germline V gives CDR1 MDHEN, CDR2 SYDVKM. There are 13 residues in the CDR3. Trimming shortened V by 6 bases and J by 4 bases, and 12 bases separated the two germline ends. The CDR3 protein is CASSQTGTTEAFF. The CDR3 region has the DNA TGTGCCAGCAGCCAAACAGGGACCACTGAAGCTTTCTTT. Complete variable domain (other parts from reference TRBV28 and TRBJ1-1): DVKVTQSSRYLVKRTGEKVFLECVQDMDHENMFWYRQDPGLGLRLIYFSYDVKMKEKGDIPEGYSVSREKKERFSLILESASTNQTSMYLCASSQTGTTEAFFGQGTRLTVV.

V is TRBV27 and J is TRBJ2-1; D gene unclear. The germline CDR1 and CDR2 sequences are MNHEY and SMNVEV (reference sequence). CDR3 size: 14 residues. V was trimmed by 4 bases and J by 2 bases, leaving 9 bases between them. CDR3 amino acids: CASSWFSAYNEQFF. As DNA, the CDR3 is TGTGCCAGCAGTTGGTTCAGCGCCTACAATGAGCAGTTCTTC.